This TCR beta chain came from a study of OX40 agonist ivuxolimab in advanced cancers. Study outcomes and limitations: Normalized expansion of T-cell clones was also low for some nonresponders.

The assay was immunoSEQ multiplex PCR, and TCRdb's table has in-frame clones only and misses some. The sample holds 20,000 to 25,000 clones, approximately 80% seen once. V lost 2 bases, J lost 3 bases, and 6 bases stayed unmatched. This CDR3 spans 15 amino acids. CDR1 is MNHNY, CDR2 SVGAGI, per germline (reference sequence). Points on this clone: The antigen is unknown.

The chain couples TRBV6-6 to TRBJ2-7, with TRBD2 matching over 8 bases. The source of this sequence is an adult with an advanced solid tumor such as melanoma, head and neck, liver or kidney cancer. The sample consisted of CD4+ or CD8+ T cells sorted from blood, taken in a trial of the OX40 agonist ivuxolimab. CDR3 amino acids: CASSYTRGLVYEQYF. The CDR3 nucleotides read TGTGCCAGCAGTTACACGAGGGGACTAGTCTACGAGCAGTACTTC.